This T cell receptor beta chain stems from a study of T cells in Graves' hyperthyroidism and ophthalmopathy. Study findings and constraints: Ophthalmopathy stood apart from stable hyperthyroidism in a 13 V-J model. Ophthalmopathy, as predicted by the model, came a median 6.5 months after the prediction.

CDR3 length equals 14 residues. The V end lost 7 bases, the J end lost 2 bases, and 14 bases lay between the germline ends. The germline CDR1 and CDR2 sequences are SGHAT and FQNNGV. TCR beta CDR3 regions were amplified from RNA. HTBI primers were employed in a first-round RT-PCR of the TCR CDR3. TCRdb called the multiplex PCR reads again in MiXCR, with one record for every CDR3 protein. The sample lists hundreds of thousands of distinct CDR3 sequences; approximately 14% were seen once. Graves' hyperthyroidism showing no ophthalmopathy progression within 18 months was considered stable. This clonotype came up many times. Antigen specificity is unknown.

The sequence was collected from a young woman with Graves' hyperthyroidism. The specimen was blood. V usage is TRBV11-2 and J usage is TRBJ2-5, with D unclear. The CDR3 coding sequence is TGTGCCAGCACCACTCATAGGGAACAAGAGACCCAGTACTTC. It yields the protein CASTTHREQETQYF.